The rows below give T cell receptor beta chains drawn from one sample of a study of T cells in Graves' hyperthyroidism and ophthalmopathy. TCRdb analysed the multiplex PCR reads with MiXCR anew, one entry per CDR3 protein. In the table there are about half a million distinct CDR3 sequences, about 16% of which are singletons. The sample comprised blood. The receptors stem from a woman aged 30 to 39 with Graves' ophthalmopathy. Each CDR3 is given with its conserved first and last residue. Each record gives: J gene, V gene, D gene, clone size, CDR3 DNA, CDR3 protein. D genes are given only for firm matches. Clone size, where shown, is once, few, many, or a class for clones that have expanded.

j_gene: TRBJ2-7; v_gene: TRBV5-1; d_gene: .; abundance: many; CDR3nt: TGCGCCAGCAGCTCCCGGGACGAGAGCTACGAGCAGTACTTC; CDR3aa: CASSSRDESYEQYF
j_gene: TRBJ1-2; v_gene: TRBV5-1; d_gene: TRBD1; abundance: many; CDR3nt: TGCGCCAGCAGCGCCCCGGCGGGGACAGGGAATCCGGGCTACACCTTC; CDR3aa: CASSAPAGTGNPGYTF
j_gene: TRBJ1-2; v_gene: TRBV4-3; d_gene: .; abundance: few; CDR3nt: TGCGCCAGCAGCCAAGGAGGCCAGGGGACCTATGGCTACACCTTC; CDR3aa: CASSQGGQGTYGYTF
j_gene: TRBJ2-7; v_gene: TRBV7-9; d_gene: TRBD2; abundance: many; CDR3nt: TGTGCCAGCAGCACATCGGCGGGGGGGTTTATCCTGGAGCAGTACTTC; CDR3aa: CASSTSAGGFILEQYF
j_gene: TRBJ1-1; v_gene: TRBV7-2; d_gene: .; abundance: few; CDR3nt: TGTGCCAGCAGCGATGGACGATTAGAAGCTTTCTTT; CDR3aa: CASSDGRLEAFF
j_gene: TRBJ1-5; v_gene: TRBV7-9; d_gene: TRBD1; abundance: many; CDR3nt: TGTGCCAGCAGCGTCGGACAGGGGAATCAGCCCCAGCATTTT; CDR3aa: CASSVGQGNQPQHF
j_gene: TRBJ2-7; v_gene: TRBV29-1; d_gene: .; abundance: .; CDR3nt: TGCAGCGCCGACGTGGACACCGAATACGAGCAGTACTTC; CDR3aa: CSADVDTEYEQYF
j_gene: TRBJ2-1; v_gene: TRBV7-8; d_gene: .; abundance: many; CDR3nt: TGTGCCAGCAGCTTAGGGGGGGACTCGGGGCCATCCTCCCTCGAGCAGTTCTTC; CDR3aa: CASSLGGDSGPSSLEQFF
j_gene: TRBJ2-4; v_gene: TRBV6-1; d_gene: TRBD2; abundance: .; CDR3nt: TGTGCCAGCAGCCACACCGGGGGAGGGATCAAAAACATTCAGTACTTC; CDR3aa: CASSHTGGGIKNIQYF
j_gene: TRBJ2-3; v_gene: TRBV6-2/TRBV6-3; d_gene: TRBD1; abundance: many; CDR3nt: TGTGCCAGCAGGGCAGGGACAGGTTCCGGCACAGATACGCAGTATTTT; CDR3aa: CASRAGTGSGTDTQYF
j_gene: TRBJ2-2; v_gene: TRBV12-3/TRBV12-4; d_gene: .; abundance: many; CDR3nt: TGTGCCAGCAGTTTAGAACGCGCTAGCGTGGGCGGGGAGCTGTTTTTT; CDR3aa: CASSLERASVGGELFF
j_gene: TRBJ1-5; v_gene: TRBV12-5; d_gene: TRBD1; abundance: .; CDR3nt: TGTGCTAGTGGTTTCCGGGACAGGGGACCCTATAGCAATCAGCCCCAGCATTTT; CDR3aa: CASGFRDRGPYSNQPQHF
j_gene: TRBJ2-1; v_gene: TRBV11-3; d_gene: TRBD2; abundance: many; CDR3nt: TGTGCCAGCAGCTCCCTGGGACTACCATACAATGAGCAGTTCTTC; CDR3aa: CASSSLGLPYNEQFF
j_gene: TRBJ1-6; v_gene: TRBV5-5; d_gene: .; abundance: few; CDR3nt: TGTGCCAGCAGCTTGCCCGACTATAATTCACCCCTCCACTTT; CDR3aa: CASSLPDYNSPLHF
j_gene: TRBJ1-4; v_gene: TRBV10-3; d_gene: TRBD1; abundance: .; CDR3nt: TGTGCCATCAAAGGAGCAGGGGGCACTAATGAAAAACTGTTTTTT; CDR3aa: CAIKGAGGTNEKLFF
j_gene: TRBJ2-1; v_gene: TRBV7-3; d_gene: TRBD2; abundance: .; CDR3nt: TGTGCCAGCAGCTTAGGTAGCGGGAGGGGAAATAAGCAGTTCTTC; CDR3aa: CASSLGSGRGNKQFF
j_gene: TRBJ2-5; v_gene: TRBV7-2; d_gene: TRBD2; abundance: many; CDR3nt: TGTGCCAGCAGCCCATTGGGACTAGCGGGAGGTGGGGAGACCCAGTACTTC; CDR3aa: CASSPLGLAGGGETQYF
j_gene: TRBJ1-5; v_gene: TRBV20-1; d_gene: .; abundance: few; CDR3nt: TGCAGTGCTAGTTCCCAGCCCCAGCATTTT; CDR3aa: CSASSQPQHF
j_gene: TRBJ1-4; v_gene: TRBV28; d_gene: .; abundance: many; CDR3nt: TGTGCCAGCAGTTTACTGTCAACTAATGAAAAACTGTTTTTT; CDR3aa: CASSLLSTNEKLFF
j_gene: TRBJ1-2; v_gene: TRBV28; d_gene: TRBD1; abundance: many; CDR3nt: TGTGCCAGCACCCCTACAGGGGTGGGCTACACCTTC; CDR3aa: CASTPTGVGYTF
j_gene: TRBJ2-7; v_gene: TRBV6-5; d_gene: TRBD2; abundance: .; CDR3nt: TGTGCCAGCAGTTACCGGGACGGGACTACCTACGAGCAGTACTTC; CDR3aa: CASSYRDGTTYEQYF